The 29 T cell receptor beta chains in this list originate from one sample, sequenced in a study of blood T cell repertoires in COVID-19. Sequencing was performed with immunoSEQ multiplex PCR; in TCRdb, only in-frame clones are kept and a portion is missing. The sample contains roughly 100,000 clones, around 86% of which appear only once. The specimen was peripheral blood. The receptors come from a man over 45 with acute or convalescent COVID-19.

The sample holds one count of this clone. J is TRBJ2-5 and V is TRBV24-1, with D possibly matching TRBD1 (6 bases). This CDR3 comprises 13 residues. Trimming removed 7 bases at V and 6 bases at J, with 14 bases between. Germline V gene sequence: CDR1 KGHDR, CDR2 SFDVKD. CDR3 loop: CATSAGVAKTQYF. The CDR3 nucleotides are TGTGCCACCAGCGCAGGGGTTGCGAAGACCCAGTACTTC.

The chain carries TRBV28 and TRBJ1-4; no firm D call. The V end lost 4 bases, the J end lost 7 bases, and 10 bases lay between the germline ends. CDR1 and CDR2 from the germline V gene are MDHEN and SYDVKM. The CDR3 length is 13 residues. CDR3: CASSSGPGEKLFF. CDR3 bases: TGTGCCAGCAGTTCAGGCCCTGGTGAAAAACTGTTTTTT. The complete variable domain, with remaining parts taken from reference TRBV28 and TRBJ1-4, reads DVKVTQSSRYLVKRTGEKVFLECVQDMDHENMFWYRQDPGLGLRLIYFSYDVKMKEKGDIPEGYSVSREKKERFSLILESASTNQTSMYLCASSSGPGEKLFFGSGTQLSVL.

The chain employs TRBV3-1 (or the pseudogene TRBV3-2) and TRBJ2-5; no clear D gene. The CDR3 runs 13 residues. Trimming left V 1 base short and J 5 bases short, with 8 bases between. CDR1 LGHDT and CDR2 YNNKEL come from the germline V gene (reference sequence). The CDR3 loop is CASSQGRVETQYF. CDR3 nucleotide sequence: TGTGCCAGCAGCCAAGGCCGCGTGGAGACCCAGTACTTC.

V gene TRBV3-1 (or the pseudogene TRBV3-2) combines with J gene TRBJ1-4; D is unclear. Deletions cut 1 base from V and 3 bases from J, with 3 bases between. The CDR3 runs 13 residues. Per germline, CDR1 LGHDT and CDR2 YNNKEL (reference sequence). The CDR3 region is CASSQVSNEKLFF. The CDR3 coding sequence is TGTGCCAGCAGCCAAGTATCTAATGAAAAACTGTTTTTT.

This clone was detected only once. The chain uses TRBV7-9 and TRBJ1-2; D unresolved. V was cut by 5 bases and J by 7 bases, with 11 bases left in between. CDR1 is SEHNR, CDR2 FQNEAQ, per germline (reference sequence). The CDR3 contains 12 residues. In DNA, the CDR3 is TGTGCCAGCAGCCAGGATTTTAGTGGCTACACCTTC. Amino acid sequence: CASSQDFSGYTF.

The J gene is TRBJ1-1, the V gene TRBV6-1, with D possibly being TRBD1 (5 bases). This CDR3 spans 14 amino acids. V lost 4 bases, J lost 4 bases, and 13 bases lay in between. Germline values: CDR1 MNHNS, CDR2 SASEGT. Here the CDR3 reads CASSGLRGGTEAFF. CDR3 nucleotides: TGTGCCAGCAGTGGGTTAAGGGGAGGCACTGAAGCTTTCTTT.

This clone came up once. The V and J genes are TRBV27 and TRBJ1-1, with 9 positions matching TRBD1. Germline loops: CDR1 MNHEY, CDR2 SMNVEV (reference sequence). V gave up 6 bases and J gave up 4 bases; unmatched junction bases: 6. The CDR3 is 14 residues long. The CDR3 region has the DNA TGTGCCAGCAGACTACAGGGGGCCGGCACTGAAGCTTTCTTT. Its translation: CASRLQGAGTEAFF.

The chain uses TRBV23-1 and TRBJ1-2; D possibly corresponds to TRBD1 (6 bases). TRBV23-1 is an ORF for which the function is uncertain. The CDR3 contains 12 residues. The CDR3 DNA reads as TGCGTCCGCCAGGGGAAAAACTATGGCTACACCTTC. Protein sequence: CVRQGKNYGYTF.

CDR3 sequence reads: CASRLRHSSHEGYTF. The CDR3 DNA sequence: TGTGCCAGTCGCTTAAGACACAGCTCCCATGAAGGCTACACCTTC. The chain couples TRBV19 to TRBJ1-2; D is unresolved. This CDR3 has 15 amino acids. Germline V CDR1 and CDR2: LNHDA, SQIVND (reference sequence). Trimming removed 8 bases from V and 8 bases from J, with 24 bases in between.

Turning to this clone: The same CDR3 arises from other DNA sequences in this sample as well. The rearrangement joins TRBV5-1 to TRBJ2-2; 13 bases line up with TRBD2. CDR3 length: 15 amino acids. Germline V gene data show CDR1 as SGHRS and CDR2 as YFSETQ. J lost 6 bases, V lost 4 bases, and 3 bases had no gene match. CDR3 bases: TGCGCCAGCAGCCCCGGACTAGCGGGAGCCGGGGAGCTGTTTTTT. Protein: CASSPGLAGAGELFF. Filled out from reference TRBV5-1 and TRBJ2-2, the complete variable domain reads KAGVTQTPRYLIKTRGQQVTLSCSPISGHRSVSWYQQTPGQGLQFLFEYFSETQRNKGNFPGRFSGRQFSNSRSEMNVSTLELGDSALYLCASSPGLAGAGELFFGEGSRLTVL.

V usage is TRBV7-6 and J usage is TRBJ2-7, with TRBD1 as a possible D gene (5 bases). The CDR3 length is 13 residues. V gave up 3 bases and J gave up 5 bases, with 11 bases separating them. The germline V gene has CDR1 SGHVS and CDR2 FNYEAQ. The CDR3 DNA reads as TGTGCCAGCAGCTTGGGGCCCAGGGACGAGCAGTACTTC. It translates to CASSLGPRDEQYF.

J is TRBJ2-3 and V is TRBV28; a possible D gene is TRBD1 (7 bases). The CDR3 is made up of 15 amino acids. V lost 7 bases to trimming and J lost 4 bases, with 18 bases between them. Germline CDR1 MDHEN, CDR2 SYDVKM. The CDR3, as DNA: TGTGCCAGCACGCGACAGGGAGGTTTCGCAGATACGCAGTATTTT. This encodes CASTRQGGFADTQYF.

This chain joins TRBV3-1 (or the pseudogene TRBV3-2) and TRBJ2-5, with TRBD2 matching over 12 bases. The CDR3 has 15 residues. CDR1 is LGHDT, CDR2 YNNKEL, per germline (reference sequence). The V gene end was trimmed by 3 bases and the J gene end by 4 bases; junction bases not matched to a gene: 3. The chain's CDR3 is CASSQTSGRSETQYF. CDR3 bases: TGTGCCAGCAGCCAGACTAGCGGGAGATCAGAGACCCAGTACTTC.

CDR3 sequence (DNA): TGTGCCAGCAGCGCCAGACTAGGACGGAATGAGCAGTTCTTC. It translates to CASSARLGRNEQFF. The rearrangement links TRBV5-4 to TRBJ2-1, with D possibly TRBD2 on 6 matching bases. The ends were cut back, 4 bases at V and 7 bases at J, with 15 bases in the middle. The CDR3 has 14 amino acids. Germline V CDR1 and CDR2: SGHNT, YYREEE (reference sequence).

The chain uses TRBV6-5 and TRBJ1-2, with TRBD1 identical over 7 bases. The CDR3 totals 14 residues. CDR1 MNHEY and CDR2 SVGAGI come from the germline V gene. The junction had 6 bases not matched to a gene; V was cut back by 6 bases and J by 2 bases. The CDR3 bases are TGTGCCAGCAGGTTGACAGGGTTGAACTATGGCTACACCTTC. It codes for CASRLTGLNYGYTF.

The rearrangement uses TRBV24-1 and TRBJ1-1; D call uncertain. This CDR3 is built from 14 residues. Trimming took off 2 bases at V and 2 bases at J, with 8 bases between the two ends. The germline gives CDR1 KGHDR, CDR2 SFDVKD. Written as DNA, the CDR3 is TGTGCCACCAGTGATTCTGCCAGTAACACTGAAGCTTTCTTT. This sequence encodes CATSDSASNTEAFF.

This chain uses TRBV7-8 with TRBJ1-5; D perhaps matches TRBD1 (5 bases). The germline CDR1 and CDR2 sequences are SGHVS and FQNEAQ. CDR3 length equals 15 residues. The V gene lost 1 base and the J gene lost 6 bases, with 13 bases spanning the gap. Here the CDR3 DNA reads TGTGCCAGCAGCTTAGTGTCAGGGTGGGTTCAGCCCCAGCATTTT. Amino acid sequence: CASSLVSGWVQPQHF.

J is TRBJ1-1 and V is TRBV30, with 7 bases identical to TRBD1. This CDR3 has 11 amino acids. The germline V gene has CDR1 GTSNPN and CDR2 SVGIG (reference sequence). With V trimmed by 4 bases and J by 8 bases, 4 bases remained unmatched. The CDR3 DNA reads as TGTGCCTGGACGGGGGACAGCGAAGCTTTCTTT. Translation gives CAWTGDSEAFF.

CDR3 protein: CASSSGLEQYF. CDR3 DNA sequence: TGTGCCAGCAGCTCTGGTCTAGAGCAGTACTTC. The gene calls are TRBV6-2 or TRBV6-3 and TRBJ2-7; D is uncertain. The V gene lost 6 bases and the J gene lost 7 bases, with 10 bases spanning the gap. Per the germline V gene, CDR1 is MNHEY and CDR2 is SVGEGT. This CDR3 contains 11 residues.

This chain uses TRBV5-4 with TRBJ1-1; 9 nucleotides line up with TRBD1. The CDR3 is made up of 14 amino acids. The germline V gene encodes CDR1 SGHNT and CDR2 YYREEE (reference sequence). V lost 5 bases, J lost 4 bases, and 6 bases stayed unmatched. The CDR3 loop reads CASSFDRGFTEAFF. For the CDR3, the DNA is TGTGCCAGCAGTTTTGACAGGGGGTTCACTGAAGCTTTCTTT.

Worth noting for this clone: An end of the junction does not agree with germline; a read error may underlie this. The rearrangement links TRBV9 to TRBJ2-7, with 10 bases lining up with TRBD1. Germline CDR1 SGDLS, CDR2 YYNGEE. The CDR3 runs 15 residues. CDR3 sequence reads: CASSAGTGESYGQYF. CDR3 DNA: TGTGCCAGCAGCGCCGGGACAGGGGAGTCATACGGGCAGTACTTC.

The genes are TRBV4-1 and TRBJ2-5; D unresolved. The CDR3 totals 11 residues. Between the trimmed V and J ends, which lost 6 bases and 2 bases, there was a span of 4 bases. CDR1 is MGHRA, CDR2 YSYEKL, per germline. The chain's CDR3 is CASRQQETQYF. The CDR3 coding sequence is TGCGCCAGCAGACAGCAAGAGACCCAGTACTTC.

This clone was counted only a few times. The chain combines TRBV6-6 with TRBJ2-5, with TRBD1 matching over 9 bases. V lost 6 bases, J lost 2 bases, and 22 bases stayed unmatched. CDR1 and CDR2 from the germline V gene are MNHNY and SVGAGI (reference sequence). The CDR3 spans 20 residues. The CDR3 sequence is CASSLESGTGLPTEQETQYF. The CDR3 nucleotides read TGTGCCAGCAGCCTCGAGTCCGGGACAGGGCTCCCGACCGAACAAGAGACCCAGTACTTC.

CDR3 coding DNA: TGTGCCAGCAGCCAGGTAGGACTCCGGATGGATGAGCAGTTCTTC. It encodes CASSQVGLRMDEQFF. The rearrangement links TRBV14 to TRBJ2-1; D possibly corresponds to TRBD2 (5 bases). The CDR3 extends over 15 amino acids. From germline, CDR1 is SGHDN and CDR2 FVKESK. The germline V and J ends were trimmed by 3 bases and 8 bases, with 17 bases remaining between them.

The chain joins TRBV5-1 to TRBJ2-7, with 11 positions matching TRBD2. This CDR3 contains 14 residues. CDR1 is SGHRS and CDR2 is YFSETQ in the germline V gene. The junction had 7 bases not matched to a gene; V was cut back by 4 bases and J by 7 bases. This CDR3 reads CASSGGLAGGEQYF. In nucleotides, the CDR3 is TGCGCCAGCAGCGGAGGGCTAGCGGGAGGTGAGCAGTACTTC.

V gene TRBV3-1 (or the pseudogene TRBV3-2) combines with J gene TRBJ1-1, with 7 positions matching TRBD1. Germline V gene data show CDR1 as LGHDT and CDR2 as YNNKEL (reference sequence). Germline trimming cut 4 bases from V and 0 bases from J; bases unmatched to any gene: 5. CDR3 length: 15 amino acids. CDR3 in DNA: TGTGCCAGCAGCCGGCCGGGACAGATGAACACTGAAGCTTTCTTT. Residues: CASSRPGQMNTEAFF.

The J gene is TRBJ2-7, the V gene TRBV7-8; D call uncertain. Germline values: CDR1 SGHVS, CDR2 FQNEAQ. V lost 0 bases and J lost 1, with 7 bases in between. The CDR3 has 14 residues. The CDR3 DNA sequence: TGTGCCAGCAGCTTAGCGGCGGAGTCCTACGAGCAGTACTTC. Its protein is CASSLAAESYEQYF.

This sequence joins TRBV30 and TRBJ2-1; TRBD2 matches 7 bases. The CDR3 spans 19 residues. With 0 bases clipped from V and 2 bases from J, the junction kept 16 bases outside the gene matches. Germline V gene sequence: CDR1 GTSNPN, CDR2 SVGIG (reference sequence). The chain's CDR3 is CAWSVRNAWKAGTYNEQFF. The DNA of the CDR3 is TGTGCCTGGAGTGTACGAAATGCCTGGAAAGCGGGGACCTACAATGAGCAGTTCTTC.

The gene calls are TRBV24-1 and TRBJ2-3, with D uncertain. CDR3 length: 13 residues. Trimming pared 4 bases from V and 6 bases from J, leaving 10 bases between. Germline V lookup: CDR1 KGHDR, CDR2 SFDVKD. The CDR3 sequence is CATSDNYRDTQYF. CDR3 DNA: TGTGCCACCAGTGACAACTATCGGGATACGCAGTATTTT.